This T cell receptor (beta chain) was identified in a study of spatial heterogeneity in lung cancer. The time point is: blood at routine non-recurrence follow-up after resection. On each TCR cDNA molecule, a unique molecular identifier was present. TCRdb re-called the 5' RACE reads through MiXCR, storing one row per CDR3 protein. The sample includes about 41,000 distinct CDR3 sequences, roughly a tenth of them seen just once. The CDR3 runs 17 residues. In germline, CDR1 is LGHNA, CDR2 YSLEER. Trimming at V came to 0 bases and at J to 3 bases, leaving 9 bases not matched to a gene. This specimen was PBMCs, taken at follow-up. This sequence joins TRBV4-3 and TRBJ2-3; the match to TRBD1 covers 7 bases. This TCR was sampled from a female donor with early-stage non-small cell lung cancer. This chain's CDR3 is CASSQDRRQGSTDTQYF. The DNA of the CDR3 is TGCGCCAGCAGCCAAGATCGGCGACAGGGCTCGACAGATACGCAGTATTTT.